A single sample gave rise to the 21 T cell receptor beta chains below, sequenced in a study of cytomegalovirus exposure and HLA in healthy donors. The PCR was carried out with 60 Vbeta primers and 13 Jbeta primers. Here immunoSEQ multiplex PCR was the method, and the copy in TCRdb shows in-frame clones only, minus some. The table lists about 150,000 clones, 77% of them singletons. Specimen: PBMCs. These receptors were obtained from a woman aged 25 to 39 in good health and CMV-seropositive.

The CDR3 coding sequence is TGTGCCAGCAGGGAGACAGGGGGTTATCAGCCCCAGCATTTT. This codes for CASRETGGYQPQHF. The gene calls are TRBV6-1 and TRBJ1-5; 9 bases align to TRBD1. The V gene's germline CDR1 is MNHNS and CDR2 SASEGT. CDR3 length equals 14 residues. V shed 6 bases, J shed 5 bases, and the junction held 5 bases outside the gene matches.

This clone was observed a handful of times. The chain links TRBV5-1 to TRBJ2-5, with TRBD2 identical over 11 bases. CDR3 length equals 16 residues. V shed 9 bases, J shed 4 bases, and the junction held 14 bases outside the gene matches. CDR1 and CDR2 from the germline V gene are SGHRS and YFSETQ. The CDR3 nucleotides are TGCGCCACCCAATCCGGGGTACTAGCGGGAGTAGAGACCCAGTACTTC. Translating gives CATQSGVLAGVETQYF.

This chain links TRBV30 with TRBJ2-1; no firm D call. The CDR3 is made up of 13 amino acids. V gave up 4 bases and J gave up 9 bases, with 16 bases separating them. The V gene's germline CDR1 is GTSNPN and CDR2 SVGIG (reference sequence). The CDR3, as DNA: TGTGCCTGGAAGGCTAGTAGATATGGTGAGCAGTTCTTC. It is translated as CAWKASRYGEQFF. The variable domain in full, with the rest retrieved from reference TRBV30 and TRBJ2-1, is SQTIHQWPATLVQPVGSPLSLECTVEGTSNPNLYWYRQAAGRGLQLLFYSVGIGQISSEVPQNLSASRPQDRQFILSSKKLLLSDSGFYLCAWKASRYGEQFFGPGTRLTVL.

This chain joins TRBV27 and TRBJ1-1; the D gene is possibly TRBD1 (6 bases). Trimming cost V 2 bases and J 0 bases, with 10 bases left between them. This CDR3 has 15 amino acids. Germline V gene lookup returns CDR1 MNHEY and CDR2 SMNVEV (reference sequence). The CDR3 is CASSLGGRMNTEAFF. CDR3 bases: TGTGCCAGCAGTTTAGGGGGCAGGATGAACACTGAAGCTTTCTTT.

The chain carries TRBV28 and TRBJ2-7, with TRBD2 as a possible D gene (6 bases). The CDR3 extends over 12 amino acids. Deletions cut 6 bases from V and 6 bases from J, with 12 bases between. CDR1 and CDR2 (germline): MDHEN, SYDVKM. CDR3 nucleotides: TGTGCCAGCAGCGGGAGCTCTCTCGAGCAGTACTTC. Protein product: CASSGSSLEQYF. The entire variable domain, with the rest obtained from reference TRBV28 and TRBJ2-7, is as follows: DVKVTQSSRYLVKRTGEKVFLECVQDMDHENMFWYRQDPGLGLRLIYFSYDVKMKEKGDIPEGYSVSREKKERFSLILESASTNQTSMYLCASSGSSLEQYFGPGTRLTVT.

This clone has only one observation. The gene calls are TRBV7-9 and TRBJ1-1; D is unclear. The CDR3 is made up of 12 amino acids. V was shortened by 3 bases and J by 3 bases, with 5 bases between the two germline ends. CDR1 and CDR2 (germline): SEHNR, FQNEAQ (reference sequence). DNA of the CDR3: TGTGCCAGCAGCTTTTCCGACACTGAAGCTTTCTTT. Its protein product is CASSFSDTEAFF.

The rearrangement uses TRBV5-1 and TRBJ2-2; D may be TRBD2 (6 bases). Trimming left V 2 bases short and J 0 bases short, with 14 bases between. The CDR3 contains 17 residues. Per the germline V gene, CDR1 is SGHRS and CDR2 is YFSETQ. The CDR3 loop is CASSLGGKYPNTGELFF. CDR3 nucleotide sequence: TGCGCCAGCAGCTTAGGAGGGAAATACCCGAACACCGGGGAGCTGTTTTTT.

This clone was counted a few times. The rearrangement links TRBV6-4 to TRBJ2-6, with D perhaps matching TRBD2 (6 bases). Germline V lookup: CDR1 MRHNA, CDR2 SNTAGT. The CDR3 length is 17 residues. The germline V and J ends were trimmed by 2 bases and 2 bases, with 13 bases remaining between them. Here the CDR3 reads CASSDGGAGAGANVLTF. Here the CDR3 DNA reads TGTGCCAGCAGTGACGGAGGGGCTGGCGCTGGGGCCAACGTCCTGACTTTC.

The chain is built from TRBV9 and TRBJ1-1; D gene ambiguous. V dropped 0 bases and J dropped 8 bases, with 11 bases sitting between them. The CDR3 is 13 amino acids. Germline V gene lookup returns CDR1 SGDLS and CDR2 YYNGEE. The CDR3 DNA is TGTGCCAGCAGCGTAGAATTTACTTCAGAAGCTTTCTTT. Protein: CASSVEFTSEAFF. The variable domain in full, completed from reference TRBV9 and TRBJ1-1, reads DSGVTQTPKHLITATGQRVTLRCSPRSGDLSVYWYQQSLDQGLQFLIQYYNGEERAKGNILERFSAQQFPDLHSELNLSSLELGDSALYFCASSVEFTSEAFFGQGTRLTVV.

CDR3 loop: CASSERSGLNNYGYTF. The DNA for the CDR3 is TGTGCCAGCAGTGAACGGAGTGGCCTTAATAACTATGGCTACACCTTC. This chain links TRBV6-1 with TRBJ1-2, with unresolved D. Germline V gives CDR1 MNHNS, CDR2 SASEGT. Trimming removed 2 bases at V and 1 base at J, with 14 bases between. The CDR3 contains 16 residues.

The gene calls are TRBV7-2 and TRBJ2-3; 15 bases are shared with TRBD2. CDR1 and CDR2 from the germline V gene are SGHTA and FQGNSA. J lost 6 bases, V lost 4 bases, and 8 bases had no gene match. The CDR3 sequence is 17 residues long. The chain's CDR3 is CASSYRTSGRGMDTQYF. CDR3 DNA: TGTGCCAGCAGCTACCGGACTAGCGGGAGGGGGATGGATACGCAGTATTTT.

This clone was found a few times. The chain is built from TRBV5-1 and TRBJ2-5; tentative D call: TRBD2 (5 bases). The CDR3 spans 16 residues. The V gene's germline CDR1 is SGHRS and CDR2 YFSETQ. Trimming left V 3 bases short and J 5 bases short, with 20 bases between. This chain's CDR3 is CASSSGGDISTETQYF. DNA of the CDR3: TGCGCCAGCAGCTCTGGAGGCGACATCTCCACCGAGACCCAGTACTTC.

This chain links TRBV5-4 with TRBJ2-7, with D perhaps TRBD1 (6 bases). Germline lookup yields CDR1 SGHNT and CDR2 YYREEE (reference sequence). Trimming shortened V by 2 bases and J by 3 bases, and 15 bases separated the two germline ends. This CDR3 comprises 15 residues. CDR3 sequence reads: CASSFALGTNYEQYF. DNA of the CDR3: TGTGCCAGCAGCTTCGCCCTAGGGACAAACTACGAGCAGTACTTC. The entire variable domain, with the rest obtained from reference TRBV5-4 and TRBJ2-7, is as follows: ETGVTQSPTHLIKTRGQQVTLRCSSQSGHNTVSWYQQALGQGPQFIFQYYREEENGRGNFPPRFSGLQFPNYSSELNVNALELDDSALYLCASSFALGTNYEQYFGPGTRLTVT.

The genes are TRBV6-1 and TRBJ1-1; no definite D call. CDR3 length: 13 residues. Germline V gene data show CDR1 as MNHNS and CDR2 as SASEGT. Trimming left V 7 bases short and J 11 bases short, with 20 bases between. The CDR3 loop is CASNERQHDGAFF. The CDR3 DNA is TGTGCCAGCAATGAGAGGCAACATGATGGGGCTTTCTTT.

The gene calls are TRBV6-1 and TRBJ1-1; the D gene is possibly TRBD1 (6 bases). The CDR3 loop spans 14 amino acids. Trimming left V 6 bases short and J 4 bases short, with 15 bases between. From germline, CDR1 is MNHNS and CDR2 SASEGT. The CDR3 reads CASSGLQGSTEAFF. In DNA form, the CDR3 reads TGTGCCAGCAGCGGGCTTCAGGGGTCCACTGAAGCTTTCTTT.

The V call is TRBV5-4, the J call TRBJ2-3, with D possibly being TRBD2 (6 bases). CDR3 length: 13 residues. With 7 bases removed from V and 1 base from J, the gap between germline ends came to 10 bases. Per the germline V gene, CDR1 is SGHNT and CDR2 is YYREEE (reference sequence). The CDR3 nucleotides read TGTGCCAGCGGGGAGGTTGGCACAGATACGCAGTATTTT. Residues: CASGEVGTDTQYF.

The chain joins TRBV2 to TRBJ1-2; tentatively, D is TRBD1 (5 bases). CDR3 length equals 15 residues. Germline assignment: CDR1 SNHLY and CDR2 FYNNEI. The ends were cut back, 5 bases at V and 4 bases at J, with 17 bases in the middle. Written as DNA, the CDR3 is TGTGCCAGCAGTCCGCAGACCGGGGGAGGCTATGGCTACACCTTC. This sequence encodes CASSPQTGGGYGYTF.

The V gene is TRBV19, the J gene TRBJ1-5, with TRBD1 as a possible D gene (6 bases). Trimming left V 3 bases short and J 0 bases short, with 15 bases between. Per the germline V gene, CDR1 is LNHDA and CDR2 is SQIVND (reference sequence). CDR3 size: 17 residues. This chain's CDR3 is CASSILGQGISNQPQHF. CDR3 coding DNA: TGTGCCAGTAGTATTTTGGGGCAGGGGATTAGCAATCAGCCCCAGCATTTT.

This clone appeared a few times. This chain joins TRBV11-2 and TRBJ2-7; D is ambiguous. The CDR3 length is 11 residues. The V gene lost 4 bases and the J gene lost 4 bases, with 5 bases spanning the gap. Germline values: CDR1 SGHAT, CDR2 FQNNGV. The CDR3 coding sequence is TGTGCCAGCAGCTCCCCTTACGAGCAGTACTTC. Protein product: CASSSPYEQYF.

This chain joins TRBV5-6 and TRBJ1-2; no firm D call. The germline V and J ends were trimmed by 5 bases and 4 bases, with 24 bases remaining between them. CDR3 size: 17 residues. Germline values: CDR1 SGHDT, CDR2 YYEEEE. The CDR3 coding sequence is TGTGCCAGCAGACCGGCCGTAGGTTTGGAGATTTTCTATGGCTACACCTTC. Translation gives CASRPAVGLEIFYGYTF.

The chain carries TRBV30 and TRBJ1-2, with D perhaps TRBD1 (5 bases). CDR1 and CDR2 from the germline V gene are GTSNPN and SVGIG (reference sequence). The CDR3 consists of 12 residues. V lost 4 bases to trimming and J lost 7 bases, with 13 bases between them. CDR3 loop: CAWNQGRSGYTF. CDR3 coding DNA: TGTGCCTGGAATCAGGGAAGAAGTGGCTACACCTTC.